This TCR beta chain was identified during a study of identical twins (dated by TCRdb to the mid-2010s). Turning to the overall study: To test whether fetal clonotypes persist, the study used deep sequencing on TCR alpha and beta repertoires from monozygotic twins, unrelated adults of various ages, and cord blood. To rule out contamination, the twin experiments were replicated at different times with different library preparation protocols. What the study reported, not specific to this receptor: Fewer insertions were carried by abundant cord blood beta clonotypes, a similar but weaker trend appeared in young adult naive repertoires, and no such trend appeared in memory repertoires. Zero-insertion analyses could be partly confounded by invariant T cells such as MAIT and iNKT, although diverse VJ usage argued against such confounding for most clonotypes. Because the same donors could not be followed over many years, the conclusions relied on cross-sectional statistical analysis. Out-of-frame TCR alpha sharing in monozygotic twins was systematically underestimated by recombination models, whereas sharing between unrelated individuals was in agreement with the recombination models. In beta out-of-frame sequences, excess twin sharing was weaker, because having fewer shared sequences lowered the signal-to-noise ratio. Compared with coincidental sharing between unrelated individuals, out-of-frame TCR alpha sequences shared between twins showed an excess of sequences with low generation probability.

Only healthy Caucasian donors were included. The twin cohort comprised three pairs of female monozygotic twins, all aged roughly 18 to 30 years. Positive isolation kits from Invitrogen were used to isolate the CD4+ and CD8+ T cell populations. Library preparation employed 5' RACE. TCRdb names Illumina HiSeq 2000 as the instrument used. A universal primer binding site was introduced by template switching, and a unique molecular identifier was present in the final cDNA, enabling accurate counting of TCR cDNA molecules. Specific primers in the conserved constant-segment region were used to synthesize first-strand cDNA for the TCR alpha and beta chains. To control for contamination, each cDNA library was double barcoded with a SMART-Mk sample barcode plus Illumina barcodes. TruSeq adapter sequences along with Illumina sample barcodes were introduced in two successive PCR steps. The Illumina HiSeq platform was used with custom primers to sequence TCR alpha and beta cDNA libraries. The original methods were these. Raw reads were processed with MiGEC to extract unique molecular identifiers, and MiXCR was used to determine CDR3 positions. Recombination models were inferred per individual with the repgenHMM and IGoR tools using an EM algorithm. Shared clonotype analysis was performed with the tcR package in R, normalizing sharing by the product of cloneset sizes. To study raw recombination without the effects of thymic and clonal selection, out-of-frame nonproductive sequences were analyzed. The public reads were reprocessed in TCRdb via fastp at Q25 and MiXCR, keeping in-frame beta chains. Records with the same CDR3 protein are collapsed into one entry carrying the most frequent genes and DNA. It is TCRdb's table, rather than the study itself, that gives the V and J calls and clone size. In this sample the table shows approximately 250,000 distinct CDR3 sequences, around 6.5% of which occur a single time. Clones ranked in the top ten supply about 14% of the sample.

Comment on this clonotype: The antigen this receptor binds is unknown. No clone much larger than this one lies a single base away; base qualities are absent.

This sample was also put to use in a study of T cells expressing NK-cell markers. The second study also describes: About eight donors provided sorted CD3+CD56+NKG2C+, CD3+CD56+NKG2C- and CD3+CD56-NKG2C+ T-cell subsets, whose TCR beta-chain repertoires were profiled. Among the eight sequenced donors, only one was HCMV-seronegative, while the other seven were HCMV-seropositive. To restrict sorting to alphabetaTCR-expressing T cells, an anti-gammadeltaTCR antibody was added in several experiments. In 5 to 7 donors, the dominant CD3+CD56+NKG2C+ clonotypes were found to rank among the top 10 CD8+ clonotypes and to make up roughly 1.0-7.5% of CD8+ T cells. Those dominant clonotypes were again the most abundant among CD3+CD56-NKG2C+ cells in a handful of donors, at about 28.3-60.1%. Whether the expanded NKG2C-expressing T cell clones were specific for HCMV antigens remained unclear. Randomly selected healthy volunteers, three men and five women, were used as the eight sequenced donors. A commercial ELISA kit detecting HCMV-specific IgG in serum was used to determine HCMV serostatus. Reads were demultiplexed and grouped by UMI with MIGEC, and clonotypes were assembled and quantified with MiTCR. To exclude erroneous sequences, any TCR cDNA sequence not supported by at least two reads was discarded. The tcR package was used for downstream repertoire analysis, and clonotypes were matched between fractions using CDR3 nucleotide sequence together with V segment. VDJmatch was used to annotate antigen specificity against VDJdb, with one amino acid substitution allowed in CDR3.

This clonotype was obtained from a woman younger than 35 in good health. Specimen: CD8+ T cells sorted from blood.

The CDR3 protein sequence reads: CASGQENQPQHF. The DNA sequence is as follows: TGTGCCAGCGGACAGGAGAATCAGCCCCAGCATTTT. Recombination linked TRBV2 to TRBJ1-5, with 7 bases aligning to TRBD1. CDR3 length: 12 amino acids, cysteine to phenylalanine. Only the CDR3 part of the read is kept: 36 bases, read in frame from the first base. The germline V end is reduced by 8 bases and the J end by 4 bases; junction bases left unmatched: 2. CDR1 and CDR2, per the germline V gene, are SNHLY and FYNNEI.